Included here is one TCR beta chain sequence, with context. V dropped 4 bases and J dropped 2 bases, with 18 bases sitting between them. Germline assignment: CDR1 SGHNT and CDR2 YYREEE (reference sequence). The CDR3 length is 16 residues. The data were taken from a study of OX40 agonist ivuxolimab in advanced cancers. The data were produced by immunoSEQ multiplex PCR, yet TCRdb's version contains in-frame clones alone and is incomplete. The sample lists more than 35,000 clones, approximately 80% occurring once. Specimen: CD4+ or CD8+ T cells sorted from blood, collected in a trial of the OX40 agonist ivuxolimab. The chain combines TRBV5-4 with TRBJ2-5; the D gene could be TRBD1 or TRBD2 (5 bases each). This receptor was taken from an adult with an advanced solid tumor such as melanoma, head and neck, liver or kidney cancer. DNA for the CDR3: TGTGCCAGCAGCCGCTCAGGCGGGCGGACACAAGAGACCCAGTACTTC. Translating gives CASSRSGGRTQETQYF.